The T cell receptor (beta chain) under discussion was sequenced for a study of regulatory T cells in long-lasting Graves disease. Indicated time point: persistent/refractory GD, antithyroid drugs over 5 years with positive TRAb. The TCR library was made from RNA extracted from PBMCs. A volume of 7 to 9 milliliters of peripheral blood was collected in EDTA tubes. Per germline, CDR1 SGHTA and CDR2 FQGNSA. Germline trimming cut 3 bases from V and 4 bases from J; bases unmatched to any gene: 3. The CDR3 totals 15 residues. In its sample, this clonotype was seen once. TCR beta libraries were built with iRepertoire HTBI primers and Arm-PCR of CDR3 regions. TCRdb reprocessed the multiplex PCR reads via MiXCR and lists one record per CDR3 protein. The table has about 460,000 distinct CDR3 sequences, roughly 23% seen once; the top ten hold over 10%.

This receptor was identified in a female donor with Graves disease. This chain connects TRBV7-2 to TRBJ2-2; TRBD1 aligns across 9 bases. The starting material was peripheral blood mononuclear cells (PBMCs), obtained when the disease was refractory, from a patient treated with antithyroid drugs. CDR3 residues: CASSLYRGPTGELFF. The CDR3 DNA reads TGTGCCAGCAGCTTGTACAGGGGGCCCACCGGGGAGCTGTTTTTT.